One T cell receptor beta chain is described in this entry. Its specificity is unknown. The sample comes from a study of OX40 agonist ivuxolimab in advanced cancers. Study information: Patients took ivuxolimab, an agonistic anti-OX40 (CD134) antibody. Those treated in dose escalation had hepatocellular carcinoma, melanoma, renal cell cancer or head and neck cancer.

CDR3 length: 16 amino acids. CDR1 is MGHRA, CDR2 YSYEKL, per germline. V was pared by 2 bases and J by 5 bases, with 6 bases of the junction left unmatched. Study-level results: In the 0.1-3.0 mg/kg groups, partial responders showed among the lowest expansion.

Clones were read by immunoSEQ multiplex PCR, and TCRdb kept only the in-frame ones, dropping some. The table shows about 20,000 clones, with 70% to 90% occurring only once. The receptor comes from an adult with an advanced solid tumor such as melanoma, head and neck, liver or kidney cancer. The chain employs TRBV4-1 and TRBJ2-3; 11 bases match TRBD2. The material sequenced was CD4+ or CD8+ T cells sorted from blood, taken in a trial of the OX40 agonist ivuxolimab. CDR3 in amino acids: CASSQFVAGGQDTQYF. CDR3 coding DNA: TGCGCCAGCAGCCAATTCGTAGCGGGAGGGCAAGATACGCAGTATTTT.